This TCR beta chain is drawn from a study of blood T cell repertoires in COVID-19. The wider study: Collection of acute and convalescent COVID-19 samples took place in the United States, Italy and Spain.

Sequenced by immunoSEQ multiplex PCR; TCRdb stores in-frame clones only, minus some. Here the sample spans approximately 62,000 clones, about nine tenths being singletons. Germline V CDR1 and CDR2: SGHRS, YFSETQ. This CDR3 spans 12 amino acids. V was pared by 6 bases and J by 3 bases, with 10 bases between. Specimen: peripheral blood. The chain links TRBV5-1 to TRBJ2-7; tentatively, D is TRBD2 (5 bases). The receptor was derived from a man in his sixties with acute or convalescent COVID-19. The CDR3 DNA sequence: TGCGCCAGCAAAGGACTTTACTACGAGCAGTACTTC. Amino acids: CASKGLYYEQYF.